The 31 T cell receptor beta chains reported below all come from one sample, sequenced in a study of T cells after yellow fever vaccination. One entry per CDR3 protein, called by TCRdb with MiXCR from the 5' RACE reads. This table has a few hundred thousand distinct CDR3 sequences, roughly 7.5% appearing once. Here the sequenced sample was PBMCs, taken 35 to 50 days after the first yellow fever vaccination. Receptors originate from a man aged 18 to 35 who received the YFV17D yellow fever vaccine.

The rearrangement links TRBV7-8 to TRBJ2-2; a possible D gene is TRBD2 (6 bases). Deletions cut 5 bases from V and 6 bases from J, with 10 bases between. The CDR3 covers 13 residues. Germline CDR1 reads SGHVS; CDR2 reads FQNEAQ. The DNA of the CDR3 is TGTGCCAGCAGCAAAAGACTAGCCGGGGAGCTGTTTTTT. Amino acids: CASSKRLAGELFF.

V is TRBV5-1 and J is TRBJ1-1; TRBD1 matches 7 bases. V shed 4 bases and J 4 bases; nucleotides not matched to a gene: 13. Looked up from germline, CDR1 is SGHRS and CDR2 is YFSETQ. The CDR3 runs to 16 residues. The CDR3 DNA sequence: TGCGCCAGCAGCCTTCCCAGGGGGGGGATTGGCACTGAAGCTTTCTTT. This encodes CASSLPRGGIGTEAFF. Based on the CDR3 plus reference TRBV5-1 and TRBJ1-1, the full variable domain is KAGVTQTPRYLIKTRGQQVTLSCSPISGHRSVSWYQQTPGQGLQFLFEYFSETQRNKGNFPGRFSGRQFSNSRSEMNVSTLELGDSALYLCASSLPRGGIGTEAFFGQGTRLTVV.

This chain connects TRBV12-3 or TRBV12-4 to TRBJ2-1; no definite D call. The CDR3 sequence is 15 residues long. V was pared by 2 bases and J by 5 bases, with 13 bases between. Here the CDR3 DNA reads TGTGCCAGCAGTTTAAGGTCCCCGAGCCACAATGAGCAGTTCTTC. This translates into CASSLRSPSHNEQFF.

The chain is built from TRBV5-5 and TRBJ2-1; D not resolved. The germline CDR1 and CDR2 sequences are SGHKS and YYEKEE (reference sequence). The CDR3 covers 16 residues. V lost 4 bases and J lost 2, with 16 bases in between. The CDR3 loop reads CASSPEAATAYNEQFF. The CDR3 DNA reads as TGTGCCAGCAGCCCCGAGGCGGCGACTGCCTACAATGAGCAGTTCTTC.

The rearrangement links TRBV6-1 to TRBJ1-4; D possibly corresponds to TRBD1 (5 bases). The CDR3 is 14 amino acids. With 6 bases removed from V and 8 bases from J, the gap between germline ends came to 16 bases. Germline assignment: CDR1 MNHNS and CDR2 SASEGT. The CDR3 region is CASSRDLVKEKLFF. CDR3 DNA sequence: TGTGCCAGCAGCCGGGACCTGGTGAAGGAAAAACTGTTTTTT.

This clonotype was seen only a few times. The rearrangement joins TRBV29-1 to TRBJ2-1; TRBD2 is a possible D gene (5 bases). CDR3 length: 15 amino acids. V dropped 2 bases and J dropped 2 bases, with 13 bases sitting between them. Germline CDR1 and CDR2: SQVTM and ANQGSEA. For the CDR3, the DNA is TGCAGCGTTGAATTTTCCATCGGGGCCTACAATGAGCAGTTCTTC. This codes for CSVEFSIGAYNEQFF.

The table lists this clonotype with a few counts. V is TRBV2 and J is TRBJ2-5, with 7 bases matching TRBD2. The CDR3 covers 14 residues. The germline gives CDR1 SNHLY, CDR2 FYNNEI. V was clipped by 9 bases and J by 2 bases; unmatched bases: 9. CDR3 loop: CARSPGGEQETQYF. CDR3 nucleotide sequence: TGTGCCAGATCTCCTGGGGGGGAGCAAGAGACCCAGTACTTC.

The chain uses TRBV7-2 and TRBJ2-1; 10 bases match TRBD1. Per germline, CDR1 SGHTA and CDR2 FQGNSA. The CDR3 is 14 residues long. After removal of 5 bases from V and 6 bases from J, the junction contained 4 bases not matched to a gene. Here the CDR3 DNA reads TGTGCCAGCAGCGCGGACAGGGGGGCCAATGAGCAGTTCTTC. It specifies CASSADRGANEQFF.

This clonotype was counted a few times. The V gene is TRBV20-1, the J gene TRBJ1-6; TRBD1 might be the D (6 bases). CDR1 is DFQATT and CDR2 is SNEGSKA in the germline V gene (reference sequence). The CDR3 has 13 amino acids. The V end was cut by 5 bases, the J end by 8 bases, with 13 bases between. The CDR3 DNA reads as TGCAGTGCTGGAACAGGGCCCTATTCACCCCTCCACTTT. Translating it yields CSAGTGPYSPLHF.

Here the CDR3 DNA reads TGTGCCATCAGTCTGGACTGGGACAGGGGAAGAAACTATGGCTACACCTTC. It codes for CAISLDWDRGRNYGYTF. V and J are TRBV10-3 and TRBJ1-2; 10 bases map to TRBD1. Germline V CDR1 and CDR2: ENHRY, SYGVKD. The ends lost 5 bases at V and 2 bases at J; junction bases unmatched: 11. The CDR3 is made up of 17 amino acids.

This clonotype has just a few counts. The chain carries TRBV13 and TRBJ2-3; no clear D gene. Deletions cut 4 bases from V and 6 bases from J, with 17 bases between. The CDR3 is made up of 15 amino acids. From germline, CDR1 is PRHDT and CDR2 FYEKMQ (reference sequence). CDR3 DNA sequence: TGTGCCAGCAGCTCCGCCCGACCCCCCTTGGATACGCAGTATTTT. This gives the protein CASSSARPPLDTQYF.

This clonotype turned up a few times. The CDR3 DNA reads as TGTGCCAGCAGCCAAGAGGACAGGGCAGAGACCCAGTACTTC. It translates to CASSQEDRAETQYF. The V and J genes are TRBV4-2 and TRBJ2-5; 8 bases align to TRBD1. The CDR3 is 14 amino acids. Germline loops: CDR1 LGHNA, CDR2 YNFKEQ. The V segment lost 0 bases and the J segment 4 bases; nucleotides outside the gene matches: 1.

There are a few counts of this clonotype. The rearrangement links TRBV4-2 to TRBJ2-1, with 11 bases aligning to TRBD2. Germline V gene sequence: CDR1 LGHNA, CDR2 YNFKEQ. The CDR3 contains 19 residues. J was trimmed by 0 bases and V by 0 bases; bases with no gene match: 7. Written as DNA, the CDR3 is TGTGCCAGCAGCCAAGAAATAGCGGGGGGGCTCATCTCCTACAATGAGCAGTTCTTC. Protein product: CASSQEIAGGLISYNEQFF.

The chain is built from TRBV27 and TRBJ1-2, with unresolved D. CDR1 and CDR2 (germline): MNHEY, SMNVEV (reference sequence). The germline V and J ends were trimmed by 6 bases and 1 base, with 6 bases remaining between them. This CDR3 spans 12 amino acids. CDR3 nucleotides: TGTGCCAGCAGGGGCAGTAACTATGGCTACACCTTC. Translation gives CASRGSNYGYTF.

This chain joins TRBV12-3 or TRBV12-4 and TRBJ2-3, with D uncertain. Trimming pared 3 bases from V and 7 bases from J, leaving 11 bases between. This CDR3 spans 13 amino acids. CDR3 residues: CASSFEPSNTQYF. The CDR3 DNA sequence: TGTGCCAGCAGTTTTGAACCTTCCAATACGCAGTATTTT.

The rearrangement joins TRBV29-1 to TRBJ2-1; D not certain. CDR1 and CDR2 from the germline V gene are SQVTM and ANQGSEA. The CDR3 spans 13 residues. V was clipped by 4 bases and J by 3 bases, with 10 bases between them. The CDR3 DNA reads as TGCAGCGTTGGCCCGCGACTCTACAATGAGCAGTTCTTC. As protein: CSVGPRLYNEQFF.

CDR3 region: CASSSKTDQETQYF. DNA for the CDR3: TGCGCCAGCAGCAGTAAGACCGACCAAGAGACCCAGTACTTC. The chain joins TRBV5-1 to TRBJ2-5; D remains unclear. CDR3 length equals 14 residues. The V end lost 4 bases, the J end lost 0 bases, and 10 bases lay between the germline ends. Germline V gene lookup returns CDR1 SGHRS and CDR2 YFSETQ.

This clonotype was recorded at least ten times. This rearrangement joins TRBV5-4 to TRBJ2-1; D is possibly TRBD1 (6 bases). V gave up 1 base and J gave up 6 bases, with 8 bases separating them. The CDR3 loop spans 13 amino acids. From germline, CDR1 is SGHNT and CDR2 YYREEE (reference sequence). The CDR3 coding sequence is TGTGCCAGCAGCTTGCCAGGGGCCAATGAGCAGTTCTTC. This encodes CASSLPGANEQFF.

J is TRBJ1-5 and V is TRBV3-1, with no clear D. Germline V gene data show CDR1 as LGHDT and CDR2 as YNNKEL (reference sequence). The CDR3 is 13 amino acids. The V end was cut by 1 base, the J end by 10 bases, with 11 bases between. For the CDR3, the DNA is TGTGCCAGCAGCCAAGGAAAAGCCGGCCCCCAGCATTTT. Protein product: CASSQGKAGPQHF.

In its sample, this clonotype was seen a few times. This chain uses TRBV5-1 with TRBJ1-4; 9 bases agree with TRBD1. This CDR3 is 14 amino acids long. V lost 2 bases and J lost 7; bases outside the gene matches: 3. Per the germline V gene, CDR1 is SGHRS and CDR2 is YFSETQ. The CDR3 here is CASSLQGAGEKLFF. Here the CDR3 DNA reads TGCGCCAGCAGCTTACAGGGGGCGGGTGAAAAACTGTTTTTT.

A few counts support this clonotype. This chain links TRBV29-1 with TRBJ1-4, with D hard to call. Deletions cut 4 bases from V and 2 bases from J, with 2 bases between. Germline CDR1 and CDR2: SQVTM and ANQGSEA. The CDR3 has 11 residues. The CDR3 loop reads CSVATNEKLFF. DNA for the CDR3: TGCAGCGTTGCGACTAATGAAAAACTGTTTTTT. Full variable domain (rest looked up from reference TRBV29-1 and TRBJ1-4): SAVISQKPSRDICQRGTSLTIQCQVDSQVTMMFWYRQQPGQSLTLIATANQGSEATYESGFVIDKFPISRPNLTFSTLTVSNMSPEDSSIYLCSVATNEKLFFGSGTQLSVL.

This clonotype was found many times. The chain carries TRBV5-1 and TRBJ2-1; 12 bases are a match to TRBD2. There are 15 residues in the CDR3. After removal of 2 bases from V and 4 bases from J, the junction contained 1 base not matched to a gene. CDR1 is SGHRS, CDR2 YFSETQ, per germline. CDR3 amino acids: CASSFGTSGYNEQFF. The CDR3 DNA follows: TGCGCCAGCAGCTTCGGGACTAGCGGGTACAATGAGCAGTTCTTC.

This clonotype has at least ten counts. This chain uses TRBV6-6 with TRBJ2-3; no reliable D call. The CDR3 sequence is 12 residues long. Trimming left V 4 bases short and J 4 bases short, with 6 bases between. Germline CDR1 is MNHNY and CDR2 is SVGAGI (reference sequence). Here the CDR3 DNA reads TGTGCCAGCAGTTTCGTCCCAGATACGCAGTATTTT. Translation gives CASSFVPDTQYF.

The chain carries TRBV7-6 and TRBJ2-1; no firm D call. Trimming shortened V by 8 bases and J by 1 base, and 9 bases separated the two germline ends. This CDR3 is 13 amino acids long. Germline CDR1 reads SGHVS; CDR2 reads FNYEAQ. CDR3 loop: CASLSESYNEQFF. DNA of the CDR3: TGTGCCAGCCTTTCTGAATCCTACAATGAGCAGTTCTTC.

V gene TRBV6-2 or TRBV6-3 combines with J gene TRBJ2-1; 12 bases are shared with TRBD1. Germline assignment: CDR1 MNHEY and CDR2 SVGEGT. CDR3 length: 22 residues. The trim removed 4 bases at V and 0 bases at J, leaving 19 bases unmatched. The CDR3 spells CASSSFPGQGARLADSYNEQFF. DNA for the CDR3: TGTGCCAGCAGTTCCTTTCCGGGACAGGGGGCCCGACTAGCCGACTCCTACAATGAGCAGTTCTTC.

V and J are TRBV7-2 and TRBJ1-1; D is ambiguous. CDR3 length: 13 amino acids. The V gene's germline CDR1 is SGHTA and CDR2 FQGNSA. Deletions cut 11 bases from V and 8 bases from J, with 21 bases between. For the CDR3, the DNA is TGTGCCTCGAAGCTTAGTGAGCCTTTAGAAGCTTTCTTT. It translates to CASKLSEPLEAFF.

This chain joins TRBV4-3 and TRBJ1-2; D is perhaps TRBD1 (5 bases). The V gene's germline CDR1 is LGHNA and CDR2 YSLEER. There are 14 residues in the CDR3. Deletions cut 0 bases from V and 7 bases from J, with 12 bases between. DNA for the CDR3: TGCGCCAGCAGCCAAGATGGGGGGGGACTTGGCTACACCTTC. Protein: CASSQDGGGLGYTF.

This clonotype appeared a few times. V gene TRBV2 combines with J gene TRBJ2-7, with D hard to call. The V end was cut by 3 bases, the J end by 6 bases, with 12 bases between. Per germline, CDR1 SNHLY and CDR2 FYNNEI. The CDR3 covers 13 residues. The CDR3 DNA sequence: TGTGCCAGCAGTGAGATCCTAAACAGCGAGCAGTACTTC. Protein sequence: CASSEILNSEQYF. Full variable domain (remainder filled in from reference TRBV2 and TRBJ2-7): EPEVTQTPSHQVTQMGQEVILRCVPISNHLYFYWYRQILGQKVEFLVSFYNNEISEKSEIFDDQFSVERPDGSNFTLKIRSTKLEDSAMYFCASSEILNSEQYFGPGTRLTVT.

This clonotype was counted a few times. The chain recombines TRBV14 with TRBJ2-7; perhaps TRBD2 as D (5 bases). V dropped 4 bases and J dropped 2 bases, with 15 bases sitting between them. Germline V gives CDR1 SGHDN, CDR2 FVKESK. The CDR3 is 15 residues long. The CDR3 sequence: CASSPVGVLAYEQYF. The CDR3 DNA reads TGTGCCAGCAGCCCCGTCGGGGTGTTAGCCTACGAGCAGTACTTC. The complete variable domain, with remaining parts taken from reference TRBV14 and TRBJ2-7, reads EAGVTQFPSHSVIEKGQTVTLRCDPISGHDNLYWYRRVMGKEIKFLLHFVKESKQDESGMPNNRFLAERTGGTYSTLKVQPAELEDSGVYFCASSPVGVLAYEQYFGPGTRLTVT.

The J gene is TRBJ2-6, the V gene TRBV6-5; D uncertain. V lost 0 bases and J 4 bases, leaving 7 bases between the germline ends. From germline, CDR1 is MNHEY and CDR2 SVGAGI. CDR3 size: 15 residues. The DNA for the CDR3 is TGTGCCAGCAGTTACTCGACATCCGGGGCCAACGTCCTGACTTTC. Its translation is CASSYSTSGANVLTF.

This clonotype was recorded a few times. The chain couples TRBV7-9 to TRBJ1-1, with TRBD1 as a possible D gene (6 bases). Germline CDR1 and CDR2: SEHNR and FQNEAQ (reference sequence). The CDR3 runs to 13 residues. CDR3 sequence (DNA): TGTGCGCCTTTCGGGGGGCCTGGCACTGAAGCTTTCTTT. This codes for CAPFGGPGTEAFF.